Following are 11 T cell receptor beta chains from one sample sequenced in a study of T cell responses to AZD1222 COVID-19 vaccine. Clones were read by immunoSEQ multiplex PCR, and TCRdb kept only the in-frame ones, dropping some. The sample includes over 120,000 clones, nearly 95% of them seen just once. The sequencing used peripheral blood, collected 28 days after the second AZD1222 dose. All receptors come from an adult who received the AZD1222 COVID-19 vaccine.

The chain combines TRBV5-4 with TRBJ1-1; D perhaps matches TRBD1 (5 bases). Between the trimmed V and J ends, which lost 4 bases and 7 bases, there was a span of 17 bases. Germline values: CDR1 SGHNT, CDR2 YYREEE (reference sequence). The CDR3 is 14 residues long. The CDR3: CASSSGGGRIEAFF. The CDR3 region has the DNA TGTGCCAGCAGCAGCGGGGGGGGAAGGATTGAAGCTTTCTTT.

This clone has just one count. The DNA for the CDR3 is TGCGCCAGCAGCCCCCTTCAGTTGGCAGAAGGAACCGGGGAGCTGTTTTTT. This translates into CASSPLQLAEGTGELFF. The V call is TRBV4-1, the J call TRBJ2-2; no definite D call. The germline gives CDR1 MGHRA, CDR2 YSYEKL. V was cut by 4 bases and J by 5 bases, with 20 bases left in between. The CDR3 consists of 17 residues.

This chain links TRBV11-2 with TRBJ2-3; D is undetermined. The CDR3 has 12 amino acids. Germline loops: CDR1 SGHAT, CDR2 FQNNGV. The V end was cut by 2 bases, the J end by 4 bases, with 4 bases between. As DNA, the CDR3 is TGTGCCAGCAGCTTATTCCCAGATACGCAGTATTTT. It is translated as CASSLFPDTQYF. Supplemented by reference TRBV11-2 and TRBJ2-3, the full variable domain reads EAGVAQSPRYKIIEKRQSVAFWCNPISGHATLYWYQQILGQGPKLLIQFQNNGVVDDSQLPKDRFSAERLKGVDSTLKIQPAKLEDSAVYLCASSLFPDTQYFGPGTRLTVL.

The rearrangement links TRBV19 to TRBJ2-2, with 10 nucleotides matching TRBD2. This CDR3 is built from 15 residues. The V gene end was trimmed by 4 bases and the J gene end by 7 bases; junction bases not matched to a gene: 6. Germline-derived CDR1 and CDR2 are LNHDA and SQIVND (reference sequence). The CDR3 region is CASSTSGRAGGELFF. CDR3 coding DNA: TGTGCCAGTAGTACTAGCGGGAGAGCAGGCGGGGAGCTGTTTTTT. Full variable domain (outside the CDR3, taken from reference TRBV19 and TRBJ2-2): DGGITQSPKYLFRKEGQNVTLSCEQNLNHDAMYWYRQDPGQGLRLIYYSQIVNDFQKGDIAEGYSVSREKKESFPLTVTSAQKNPTAFYLCASSTSGRAGGELFFGEGSRLTVL.

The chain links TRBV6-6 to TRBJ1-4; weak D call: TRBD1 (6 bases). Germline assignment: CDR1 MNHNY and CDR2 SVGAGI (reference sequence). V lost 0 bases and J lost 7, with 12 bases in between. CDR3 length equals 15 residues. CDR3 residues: CASSYSNRVGEKLFF. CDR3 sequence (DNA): TGTGCCAGCAGTTACTCGAACAGGGTTGGTGAAAAACTGTTTTTT.

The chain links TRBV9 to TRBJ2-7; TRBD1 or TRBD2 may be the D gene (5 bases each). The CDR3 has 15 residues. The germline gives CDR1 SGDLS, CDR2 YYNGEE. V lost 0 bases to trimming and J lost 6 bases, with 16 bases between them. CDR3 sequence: CASSVGGDPAVEQYF. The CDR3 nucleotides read TGTGCCAGCAGCGTAGGAGGGGACCCAGCTGTCGAGCAGTACTTC.

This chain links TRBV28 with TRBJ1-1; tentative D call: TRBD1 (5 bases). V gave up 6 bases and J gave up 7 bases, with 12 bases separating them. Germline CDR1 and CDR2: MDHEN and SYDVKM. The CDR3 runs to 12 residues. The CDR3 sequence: CASRSGQFEAFF. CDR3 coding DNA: TGTGCCAGCAGATCCGGACAATTTGAAGCTTTCTTT.

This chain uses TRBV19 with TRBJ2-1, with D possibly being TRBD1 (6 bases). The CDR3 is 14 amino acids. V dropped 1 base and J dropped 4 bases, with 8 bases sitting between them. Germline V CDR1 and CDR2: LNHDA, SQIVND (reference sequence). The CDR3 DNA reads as TGTGCCAGTAGTATAGCGGGGACATACAATGAGCAGTTCTTC. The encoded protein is CASSIAGTYNEQFF.

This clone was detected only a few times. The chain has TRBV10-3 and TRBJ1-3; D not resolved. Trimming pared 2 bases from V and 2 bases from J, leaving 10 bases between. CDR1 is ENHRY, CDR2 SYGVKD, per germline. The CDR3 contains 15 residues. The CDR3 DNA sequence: TGTGCCATCAGTGAGGGCAGGAGTACTGGAAACACCATATATTTT. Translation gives CAISEGRSTGNTIYF.

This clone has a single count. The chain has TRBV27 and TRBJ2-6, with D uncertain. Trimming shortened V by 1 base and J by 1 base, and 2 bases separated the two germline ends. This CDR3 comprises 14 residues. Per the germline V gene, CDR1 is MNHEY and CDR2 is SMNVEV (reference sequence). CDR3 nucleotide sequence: TGTGCCAGCAGTTTATGGTCTGGGGCCAACGTCCTGACTTTC. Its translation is CASSLWSGANVLTF.

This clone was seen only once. This CDR3 is CASSVASRTEAFF. CDR3 sequence (DNA): TGTGCCAGCAGCGTAGCTTCTCGCACTGAAGCTTTCTTT. V is TRBV9 and J is TRBJ1-1; D ambiguous. This CDR3 comprises 13 residues. Trimming shortened V by 0 bases and J by 4 bases, and 7 bases separated the two germline ends. Germline lookup yields CDR1 SGDLS and CDR2 YYNGEE.